Below, one T cell receptor beta chain is given with its context. What it binds is unknown. This specimen comes from a study of T cell responses to AZD1222 COVID-19 vaccine. Overall study findings and caveats: The breadth and depth of Spike-specific TCRs increased once two AZD1222 doses had been given. Females made up more of the donors, who were largely white British, and clonal diversity may have come out too low. Variant regions that are unmutated are reportedly the target of nearly half of spike-specific TCRs.

This table comes from immunoSEQ multiplex PCR, and its TCRdb copy is limited to in-frame clones, with some not included. The top ten hold 0.85% to 0.95% of the sample, which has 110,000 to 150,000 clones, just over 90% seen once. V gave up 7 bases and J gave up 1 base; unmatched junction bases: 5. CDR1 and CDR2 (germline): SNHLY, FYNNEI. The CDR3 totals 14 residues. The TCR sequence derives from an adult in good health. Sequenced here: peripheral blood, sampled on day 0 of MenACWY control vaccination. V usage is TRBV2 and J usage is TRBJ2-3, with TRBD1 matching 7 bases. The CDR3 protein is CASNPDRGTDTQYF. For the CDR3, the DNA is TGTGCCAGCAATCCAGACAGGGGCACAGATACGCAGTATTTT.